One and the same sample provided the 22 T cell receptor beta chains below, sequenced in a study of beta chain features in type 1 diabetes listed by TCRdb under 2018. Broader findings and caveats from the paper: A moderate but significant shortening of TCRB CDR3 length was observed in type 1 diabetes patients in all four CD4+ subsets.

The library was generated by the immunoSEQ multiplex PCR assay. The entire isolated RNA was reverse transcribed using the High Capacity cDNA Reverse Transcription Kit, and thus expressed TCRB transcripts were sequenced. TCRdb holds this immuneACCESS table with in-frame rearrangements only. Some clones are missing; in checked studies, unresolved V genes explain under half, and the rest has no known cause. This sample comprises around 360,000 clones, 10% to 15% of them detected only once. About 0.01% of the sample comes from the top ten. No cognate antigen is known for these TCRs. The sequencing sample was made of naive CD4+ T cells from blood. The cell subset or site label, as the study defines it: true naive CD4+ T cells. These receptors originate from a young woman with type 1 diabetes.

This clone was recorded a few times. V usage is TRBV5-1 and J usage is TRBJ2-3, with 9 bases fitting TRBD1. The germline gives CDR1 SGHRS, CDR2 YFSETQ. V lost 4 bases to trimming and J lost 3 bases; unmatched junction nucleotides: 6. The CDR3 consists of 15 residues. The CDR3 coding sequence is TGCGCCAGCAGCCCGCCCGGGACAGGGACAGATACGCAGTATTTT. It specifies CASSPPGTGTDTQYF.

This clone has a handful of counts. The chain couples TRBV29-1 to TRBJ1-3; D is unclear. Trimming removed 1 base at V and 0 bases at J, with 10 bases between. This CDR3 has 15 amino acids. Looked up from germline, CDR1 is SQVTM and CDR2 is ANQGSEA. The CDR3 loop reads CSVEARWFSGNTIYF. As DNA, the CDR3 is TGCAGCGTTGAAGCCCGGTGGTTCTCTGGAAACACCATATATTTT.

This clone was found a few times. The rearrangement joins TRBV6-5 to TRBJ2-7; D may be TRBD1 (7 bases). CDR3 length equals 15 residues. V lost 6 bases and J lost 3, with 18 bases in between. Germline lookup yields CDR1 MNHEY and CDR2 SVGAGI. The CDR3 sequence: CASRNAQGGHYEQYF. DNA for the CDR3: TGTGCCAGCAGGAATGCCCAGGGGGGACACTACGAGCAGTACTTC.

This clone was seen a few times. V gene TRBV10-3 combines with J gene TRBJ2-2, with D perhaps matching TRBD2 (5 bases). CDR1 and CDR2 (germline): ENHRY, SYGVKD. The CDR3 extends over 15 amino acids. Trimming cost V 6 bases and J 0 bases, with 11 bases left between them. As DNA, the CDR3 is TGTGCCATCAGAGCGACTAACCCGAACACCGGGGAGCTGTTTTTT. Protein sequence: CAIRATNPNTGELFF.

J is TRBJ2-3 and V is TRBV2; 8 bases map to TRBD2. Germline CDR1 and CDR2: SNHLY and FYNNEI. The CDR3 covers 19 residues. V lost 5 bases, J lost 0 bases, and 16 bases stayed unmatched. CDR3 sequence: CASSRLAPRSQASTDTQYF. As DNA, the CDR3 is TGTGCCAGCAGTCGACTAGCGCCACGAAGTCAAGCTAGCACAGATACGCAGTATTTT.

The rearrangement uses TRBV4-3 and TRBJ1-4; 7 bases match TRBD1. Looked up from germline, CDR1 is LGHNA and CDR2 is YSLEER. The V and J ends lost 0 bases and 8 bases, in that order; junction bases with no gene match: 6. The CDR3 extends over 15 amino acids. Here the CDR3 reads CASSQDTGEGEKLFF. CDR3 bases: TGCGCCAGCAGCCAAGATACAGGGGAAGGGGAAAAACTGTTTTTT.

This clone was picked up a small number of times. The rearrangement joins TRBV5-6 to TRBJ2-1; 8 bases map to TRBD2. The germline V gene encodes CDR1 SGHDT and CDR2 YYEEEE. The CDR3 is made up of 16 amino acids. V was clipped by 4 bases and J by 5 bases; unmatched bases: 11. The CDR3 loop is CASSLIGTSFHNEQFF. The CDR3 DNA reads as TGTGCCAGCAGCCTAATTGGGACTAGTTTTCACAATGAGCAGTTCTTC.

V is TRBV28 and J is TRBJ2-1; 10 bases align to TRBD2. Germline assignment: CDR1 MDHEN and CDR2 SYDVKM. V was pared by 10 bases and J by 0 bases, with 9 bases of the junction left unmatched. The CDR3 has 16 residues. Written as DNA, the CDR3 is TGTGCCACCACGGGAGCGGGAGGGAGCTCCTACAATGAGCAGTTCTTC. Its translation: CATTGAGGSSYNEQFF.

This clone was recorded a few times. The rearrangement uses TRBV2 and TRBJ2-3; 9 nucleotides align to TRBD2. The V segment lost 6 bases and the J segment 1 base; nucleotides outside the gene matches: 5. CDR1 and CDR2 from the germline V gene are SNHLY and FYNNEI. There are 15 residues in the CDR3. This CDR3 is CASSLSGGRTDTQYF. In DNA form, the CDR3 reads TGTGCCAGCAGCCTTAGCGGGGGACGCACAGATACGCAGTATTTT.

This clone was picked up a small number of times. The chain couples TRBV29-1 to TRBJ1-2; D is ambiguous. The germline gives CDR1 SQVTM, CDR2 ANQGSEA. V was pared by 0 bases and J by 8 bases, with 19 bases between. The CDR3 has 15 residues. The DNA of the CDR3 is TGCAGCGTTGAAGATCTTGGACTCATCGCCGAAGGCTACACCTTC. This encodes CSVEDLGLIAEGYTF.

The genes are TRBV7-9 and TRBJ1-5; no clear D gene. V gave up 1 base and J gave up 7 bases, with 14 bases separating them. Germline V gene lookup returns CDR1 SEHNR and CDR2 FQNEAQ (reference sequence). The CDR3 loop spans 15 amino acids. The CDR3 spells CASSLEGSPGQPQHF. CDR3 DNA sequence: TGTGCCAGCAGCTTAGAAGGGTCCCCGGGGCAGCCCCAGCATTTT.

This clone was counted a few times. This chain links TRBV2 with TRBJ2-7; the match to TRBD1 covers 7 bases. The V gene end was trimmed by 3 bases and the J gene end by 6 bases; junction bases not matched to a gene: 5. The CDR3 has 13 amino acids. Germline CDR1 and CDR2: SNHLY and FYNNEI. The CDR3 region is CASSDLPGGEQYF. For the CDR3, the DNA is TGTGCCAGCAGTGATCTCCCAGGGGGCGAGCAGTACTTC.

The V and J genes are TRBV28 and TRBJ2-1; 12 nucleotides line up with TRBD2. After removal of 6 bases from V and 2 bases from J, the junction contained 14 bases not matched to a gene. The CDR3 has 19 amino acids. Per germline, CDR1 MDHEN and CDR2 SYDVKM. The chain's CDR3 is CASSPLETSGRRAYNEQFF. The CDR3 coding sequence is TGTGCCAGCAGCCCTCTAGAGACTAGCGGGAGAAGGGCCTACAATGAGCAGTTCTTC.

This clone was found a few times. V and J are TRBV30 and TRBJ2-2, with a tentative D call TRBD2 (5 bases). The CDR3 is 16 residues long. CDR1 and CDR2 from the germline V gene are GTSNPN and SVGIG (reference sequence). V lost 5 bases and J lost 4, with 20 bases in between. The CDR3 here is CAWQRGTSRGTGELFF. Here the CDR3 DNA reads TGTGCCTGGCAACGTGGTACTAGTCGTGGCACCGGGGAGCTGTTTTTT.

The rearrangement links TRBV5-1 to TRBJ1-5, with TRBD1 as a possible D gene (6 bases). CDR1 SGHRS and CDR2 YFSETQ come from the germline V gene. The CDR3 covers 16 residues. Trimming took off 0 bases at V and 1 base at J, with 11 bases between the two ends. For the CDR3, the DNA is TGCGCCAGCAGCTTGGGGGACAACCTAAGCAATCAGCCCCAGCATTTT. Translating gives CASSLGDNLSNQPQHF.

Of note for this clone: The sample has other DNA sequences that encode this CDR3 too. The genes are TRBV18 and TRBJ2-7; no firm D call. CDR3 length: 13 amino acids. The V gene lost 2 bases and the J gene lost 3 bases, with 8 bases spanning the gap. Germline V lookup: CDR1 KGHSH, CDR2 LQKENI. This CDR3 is CASSPREFYEQYF. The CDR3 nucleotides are TGTGCCAGCTCACCAAGAGAGTTCTACGAGCAGTACTTC.

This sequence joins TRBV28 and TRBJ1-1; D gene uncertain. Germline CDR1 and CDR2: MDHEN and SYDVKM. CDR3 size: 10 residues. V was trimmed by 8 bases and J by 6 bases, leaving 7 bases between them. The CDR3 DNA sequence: TGTGCCAGCCCCTACCCTGAAGCTTTCTTT. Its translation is CASPYPEAFF.

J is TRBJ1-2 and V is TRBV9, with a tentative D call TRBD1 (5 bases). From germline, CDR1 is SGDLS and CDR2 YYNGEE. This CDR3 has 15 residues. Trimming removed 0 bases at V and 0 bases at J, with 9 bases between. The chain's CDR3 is CASSVVAGTNYGYTF. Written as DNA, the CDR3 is TGTGCCAGCAGCGTAGTTGCAGGGACTAACTATGGCTACACCTTC. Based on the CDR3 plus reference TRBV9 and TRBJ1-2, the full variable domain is DSGVTQTPKHLITATGQRVTLRCSPRSGDLSVYWYQQSLDQGLQFLIQYYNGEERAKGNILERFSAQQFPDLHSELNLSSLELGDSALYFCASSVVAGTNYGYTFGSGTRLTVV.

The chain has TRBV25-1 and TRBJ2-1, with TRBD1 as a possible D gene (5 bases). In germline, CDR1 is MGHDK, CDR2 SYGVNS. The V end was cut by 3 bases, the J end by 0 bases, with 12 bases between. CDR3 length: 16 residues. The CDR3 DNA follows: TGTGCCAGCAGTGATCCAGGGATCCGCTCCTACAATGAGCAGTTCTTC. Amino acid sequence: CASSDPGIRSYNEQFF.

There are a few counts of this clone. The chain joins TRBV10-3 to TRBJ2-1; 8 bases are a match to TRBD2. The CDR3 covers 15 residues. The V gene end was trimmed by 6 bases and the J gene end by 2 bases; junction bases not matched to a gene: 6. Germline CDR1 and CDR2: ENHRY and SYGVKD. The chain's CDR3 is CAISPSGPTYNEQFF. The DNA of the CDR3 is TGTGCCATCAGCCCTAGCGGGCCCACCTACAATGAGCAGTTCTTC.

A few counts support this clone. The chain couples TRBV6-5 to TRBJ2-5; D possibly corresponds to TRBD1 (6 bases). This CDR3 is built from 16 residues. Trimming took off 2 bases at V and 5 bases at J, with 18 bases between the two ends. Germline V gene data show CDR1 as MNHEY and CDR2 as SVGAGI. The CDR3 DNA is TGTGCCAGCAGTTACGCCGGGACATTGGGGCGGGAGACCCAGTACTTC. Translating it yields CASSYAGTLGRETQYF.

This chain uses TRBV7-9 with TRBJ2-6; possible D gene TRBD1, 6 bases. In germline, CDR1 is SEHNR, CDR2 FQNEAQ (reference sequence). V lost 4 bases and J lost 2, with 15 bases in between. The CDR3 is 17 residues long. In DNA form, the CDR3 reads TGTGCCAGCAGCTCCGAAACAGGGCGCGCTGGGGCCAACGTCCTGACTTTC. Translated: CASSSETGRAGANVLTF.